These 5 T cell receptor beta chains share one sample of origin, sequenced in a study of cytomegalovirus exposure and HLA in healthy donors. It was with 60 Vbeta and 13 Jbeta primers that the PCR ran. Sequencing was performed with immunoSEQ multiplex PCR; in TCRdb, only in-frame clones are kept and a portion is missing. The sample records 140,000 to 150,000 clones, more than 7.5% being singletons. The sample taken for sequencing was PBMCs. The receptor source for this set is a man aged 45 to 65 in good health and CMV-seronegative.

The chain recombines TRBV4-2 with TRBJ2-2; D is perhaps TRBD2 (7 bases). The CDR3 is made up of 16 amino acids. Trimming took 4 bases from V and 7 from J, leaving 19 bases between them. Germline CDR1 is LGHNA and CDR2 is YNFKEQ. CDR3 loop: CASSPVGGDPGGELFF. DNA of the CDR3: TGTGCCAGCAGCCCCGTAGGGGGGGATCCTGGCGGGGAGCTGTTTTTT.

Here the CDR3 DNA reads TGTGCCAGCAGCTTAGCGTGGGGACAGGGCGCAACTAATGAAAAACTGTTTTTT. This codes for CASSLAWGQGATNEKLFF. V and J are TRBV5-8 and TRBJ1-4, with 9 bases that match TRBD1. The germline gives CDR1 SGHTS, CDR2 YDEGEE. Trimming at V came to 2 bases and at J to 0 bases, leaving 8 bases not matched to a gene. This CDR3 contains 18 residues.

This clone was observed a few times. The rearrangement uses TRBV5-1 and TRBJ1-1; D is possibly TRBD1 (5 bases). The CDR3 totals 15 residues. Trimming shortened V by 1 base and J by 3 bases, and 13 bases separated the two germline ends. In germline, CDR1 is SGHRS, CDR2 YFSETQ. The CDR3 DNA reads as TGCGCCAGCAGCTTGTGGGGAGGAGGGGACACTGAAGCTTTCTTT. Protein: CASSLWGGGDTEAFF.

The V and J genes are TRBV19 and TRBJ1-3; D may be TRBD1 (5 bases). CDR1 LNHDA and CDR2 SQIVND come from the germline V gene (reference sequence). The CDR3 has 16 amino acids. V lost 2 bases, J lost 0 bases, and 11 bases lay in between. Here the CDR3 DNA reads TGTGCCAGTAGTATATCGCACAGGCCCTCTGGAAACACCATATATTTT. Amino acids: CASSISHRPSGNTIYF.

The chain couples TRBV7-3 to TRBJ2-1; possible D gene TRBD2, 6 bases. From germline, CDR1 is SGHTA and CDR2 FQGTGA. This CDR3 spans 15 amino acids. Between the trimmed V and J ends, which lost 0 bases and 3 bases, there was a span of 9 bases. CDR3 region: CASSLTSGVYNEQFF. CDR3 bases: TGTGCCAGCAGCTTAACGTCGGGAGTCTACAATGAGCAGTTCTTC.